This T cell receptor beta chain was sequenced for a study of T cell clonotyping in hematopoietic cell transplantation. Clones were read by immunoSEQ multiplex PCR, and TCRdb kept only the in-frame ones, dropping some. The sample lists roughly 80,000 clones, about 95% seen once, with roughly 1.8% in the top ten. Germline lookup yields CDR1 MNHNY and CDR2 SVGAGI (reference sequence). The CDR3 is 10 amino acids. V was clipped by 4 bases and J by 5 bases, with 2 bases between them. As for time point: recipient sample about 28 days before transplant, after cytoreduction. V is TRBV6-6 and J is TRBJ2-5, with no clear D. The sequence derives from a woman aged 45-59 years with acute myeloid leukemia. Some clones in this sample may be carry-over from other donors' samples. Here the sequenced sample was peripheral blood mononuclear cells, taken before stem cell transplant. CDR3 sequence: CASSLETQYF. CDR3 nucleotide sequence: TGTGCCAGCAGTTTGGAGACCCAGTACTTC.